The 14 T cell receptor beta chains below come from one sample, sequenced in a study of T cells after yellow fever vaccination. MiXCR, run by TCRdb on the 5' RACE reads, gives a single entry per CDR3 protein. The sample consists of about 220,000 distinct CDR3 sequences, roughly 3.3% of them appearing once. The input for sequencing was CD4+ T cells sorted from PBMCs, taken 10 days after the yellow fever booster vaccination. The receptor source for this set is a man younger than 30 who received the YFV17D yellow fever vaccine.

This clonotype was recorded a few times. The V call is TRBV30, the J call TRBJ1-2; D perhaps matches TRBD1 (6 bases). V was clipped by 0 bases and J by 8 bases, with 13 bases between them. Germline V gene lookup returns CDR1 GTSNPN and CDR2 SVGIG (reference sequence). The CDR3 has 13 amino acids. CDR3 in amino acids: CAWSVRTGTGYTF. CDR3 nucleotides: TGTGCCTGGAGTGTACGAACAGGGACCGGCTACACCTTC. The full variable domain, with the rest looked up from reference TRBV30 and TRBJ1-2, is SQTIHQWPATLVQPVGSPLSLECTVEGTSNPNLYWYRQAAGRGLQLLFYSVGIGQISSEVPQNLSASRPQDRQFILSSKKLLLSDSGFYLCAWSVRTGTGYTFGSGTRLTVV.

This clonotype was observed a few times. The DNA for the CDR3 is TGTGCCAGCAGACCGATCGACATCGGTGGCTACACCTTC. It yields the protein CASRPIDIGGYTF. V is TRBV5-8 and J is TRBJ1-2; D gene unclear. Germline V CDR1 and CDR2: SGHTS, YDEGEE. This CDR3 region has 13 residues. Trimming removed 5 bases at V and 7 bases at J, with 15 bases between.

This clonotype was seen at least ten times. V usage is TRBV9 and J usage is TRBJ2-1; D is unresolved. Trimming cost V 2 bases and J 5 bases, with 8 bases left between them. The germline V gene encodes CDR1 SGDLS and CDR2 YYNGEE. The CDR3 is made up of 13 amino acids. The CDR3 region is CASSVGPNNEQFF. CDR3 bases: TGTGCCAGCAGCGTCGGACCGAACAATGAGCAGTTCTTC.

This clonotype was seen at least ten times. The chain has TRBV7-2 and TRBJ1-4; a weak D match, TRBD1 (5 bases). CDR1 is SGHTA and CDR2 is FQGNSA in the germline V gene. Trimming cost V 4 bases and J 6 bases, with 12 bases left between them. The CDR3 contains 14 residues. The CDR3 sequence is CASSSGTTYEKLFF. CDR3 in DNA: TGTGCCAGCAGCTCCGGGACGACCTATGAAAAACTGTTTTTT.

This clonotype was picked up many times. V usage is TRBV28 and J usage is TRBJ2-1; 8 bases fit TRBD1. The trim removed 5 bases at V and 12 bases at J, leaving 15 bases unmatched. The CDR3 is 15 amino acids. Per the germline V gene, CDR1 is MDHEN and CDR2 is SYDVKM. CDR3 sequence: CASSLGQGSGFGQFF. The CDR3 DNA reads as TGTGCCAGCAGTCTAGGACAGGGCTCAGGGTTTGGGCAGTTCTTC.

This clonotype was recorded at least ten times. The rearrangement links TRBV7-2 to TRBJ1-1; 7 bases map to TRBD1. The germline gives CDR1 SGHTA, CDR2 FQGNSA. V shed 5 bases and J 5 bases; nucleotides not matched to a gene: 8. The CDR3 loop spans 14 amino acids. CDR3 amino acids: CASSPGQWGTEAFF. CDR3 DNA sequence: TGTGCCAGCAGCCCGGGACAGTGGGGAACTGAAGCTTTCTTT.

There are many counts of this clonotype. The chain joins TRBV12-3 or TRBV12-4 to TRBJ1-2; 7 bases agree with TRBD1. The CDR3 is made up of 13 amino acids. The V segment lost 3 bases and the J segment 3 bases; nucleotides outside the gene matches: 1. CDR3 DNA sequence: TGTGCCAGCAGTTTTACAGGGGACTATGGCTACACCTTC. Translated: CASSFTGDYGYTF.

This clonotype was found a few times. V usage is TRBV7-2 and J usage is TRBJ2-3, with 7 nucleotides matching TRBD2. Germline-derived CDR1 and CDR2 are SGHTA and FQGNSA. J lost 5 bases, V lost 4 bases, and 6 bases had no gene match. The CDR3 has 14 residues. CDR3 amino acids: CASSYRLAVDTQYF. As DNA, the CDR3 is TGTGCCAGCAGCTATCGACTAGCTGTAGATACGCAGTATTTT. The full variable domain, in which reference TRBV7-2 and TRBJ2-3 provide the parts outside the CDR3, is GAGVSQSPSNKVTEKGKDVELRCDPISGHTALYWYRQSLGQGLEFLIYFQGNSAPDKSGLPSDRFSAERTGGSVSTLTIQRTQQEDSAVYLCASSYRLAVDTQYFGPGTRLTVL.

The V and J genes are TRBV6-2 or TRBV6-3 and TRBJ1-1; 7 bases line up with TRBD1. CDR1 MNHEY and CDR2 SVGEGT come from the germline V gene. The CDR3 runs 17 residues. Trimming cost V 2 bases and J 4 bases; bases outside gene matches: 13. DNA for the CDR3: TGTGCCAGCAGTTACCCTATTTCGACAGGGACGAGCACTGAAGCTTTCTTT. Residues: CASSYPISTGTSTEAFF.

V usage is TRBV7-2 and J usage is TRBJ1-1; 8 nucleotides match TRBD1. This CDR3 spans 16 amino acids. Germline V gene sequence: CDR1 SGHTA, CDR2 FQGNSA. The junction had 13 bases not matched to a gene; V was cut back by 5 bases and J by 5 bases. The CDR3 DNA is TGTGCCAGCAGCACCAGGGGGCGCGGGGCAGGGACTGAAGCTTTCTTT. Translation gives CASSTRGRGAGTEAFF.

V gene TRBV29-1 combines with J gene TRBJ1-5; no clear D gene. The CDR3 is 12 residues long. The germline V gene encodes CDR1 SQVTM and CDR2 ANQGSEA. Trimming cost V 4 bases and J 1 base, with 5 bases left between them. The CDR3 loop reads CSVGASNQPQHF. For the CDR3, the DNA is TGCAGCGTTGGGGCGAGCAATCAGCCCCAGCATTTT. The full variable domain, its missing parts supplied by reference TRBV29-1 and TRBJ1-5, is SAVISQKPSRDICQRGTSLTIQCQVDSQVTMMFWYRQQPGQSLTLIATANQGSEATYESGFVIDKFPISRPNLTFSTLTVSNMSPEDSSIYLCSVGASNQPQHFGDGTRLSIL.

This clonotype was found many times. The chain couples TRBV7-9 to TRBJ2-2; D is unresolved. V gave up 11 bases and J gave up 6 bases, with 19 bases separating them. CDR3 length: 14 residues. The germline gives CDR1 SEHNR, CDR2 FQNEAQ (reference sequence). The CDR3 nucleotides are TGTGCCGCAGATTCTGAAGCCGGCTCCGGGGAGCTGTTTTTT. It is translated as CAADSEAGSGELFF.

This clonotype has more than one count but fewer than ten. The V call is TRBV28, the J call TRBJ2-5; D gene uncertain. V shed 4 bases and J shed 2 bases, with 20 bases lying between them. In germline, CDR1 is MDHEN, CDR2 SYDVKM. CDR3 length: 17 residues. This CDR3 reads CASSSTVIGQVQETQYF. The CDR3, as DNA: TGTGCCAGCAGTTCCACCGTAATCGGGCAGGTACAAGAGACCCAGTACTTC.

This clonotype was seen a few times. The V gene is TRBV10-3, the J gene TRBJ2-2; D is undetermined. The CDR3 is 14 amino acids. Germline V gene data show CDR1 as ENHRY and CDR2 as SYGVKD. The germline V and J ends were trimmed by 8 bases and 1 base, with 11 bases remaining between them. This CDR3 is CAIPTKGNTGELFF. In DNA form, the CDR3 reads TGTGCCATCCCAACCAAAGGGAACACCGGGGAGCTGTTTTTT.